This passage covers 11 T cell receptor beta chains from one sample sequenced in a study of blood T cell repertoires in COVID-19. Using immunoSEQ multiplex PCR, the repertoire was profiled, and TCRdb retains in-frame clones only, with some absent. This sample yields around 160,000 clones, of which 80% are seen a single time; under 7% belongs to the top ten. Sequenced sample: PBMCs or T cells enriched from blood (not recorded which). These receptors came from a man between 40 and 49 years old who had recovered from COVID-19.

The chain couples TRBV30 to TRBJ1-2; D might be TRBD1 (5 bases). The CDR3 is 11 residues long. V lost 0 bases to trimming and J lost 8 bases, with 7 bases between them. CDR1 and CDR2 (germline): GTSNPN, SVGIG (reference sequence). CDR3 residues: CAWSVSGGYTF. DNA of the CDR3: TGTGCCTGGAGTGTATCAGGGGGCTACACCTTC.

The J gene is TRBJ1-6, the V gene TRBV6-5, with no clear D. The CDR3 consists of 15 residues. With 7 bases removed from V and 5 bases from J, the gap between germline ends came to 15 bases. Germline CDR1 and CDR2: MNHEY and SVGAGI. The CDR3: CASKSGNGDNSPLHF. The CDR3, as DNA: TGTGCCAGCAAGTCTGGGAACGGGGATAATTCACCCCTCCACTTT.

This clone was recorded once. The chain employs TRBV29-1 and TRBJ2-3; 11 nucleotides match TRBD2. The germline CDR1 and CDR2 sequences are SQVTM and ANQGSEA. After removal of 7 bases from V and 1 base from J, the junction contained 4 bases not matched to a gene. This CDR3 comprises 14 residues. In nucleotides, the CDR3 is TGCAGCGCCGAGACTAGCGGGGGCACAGATACGCAGTATTTT. It encodes CSAETSGGTDTQYF.

The V gene is TRBV6-5, the J gene TRBJ2-2; a possible D gene is TRBD2 (5 bases). The germline V and J ends were trimmed by 2 bases and 4 bases, with 14 bases remaining between them. The germline V gene encodes CDR1 MNHEY and CDR2 SVGAGI. The CDR3 contains 16 residues. CDR3 nucleotide sequence: TGTGCCAGCAGTTACCGCGGAGAGGGCGTCACCGGGGAGCTGTTTTTT. Protein product: CASSYRGEGVTGELFF.

The rearrangement joins TRBV25-1 to TRBJ1-2, with no clear D. This CDR3 has 13 amino acids. The V gene lost 5 bases and the J gene lost 8 bases, with 15 bases spanning the gap. Germline CDR1 and CDR2: MGHDK and SYGVNS. CDR3 nucleotides: TGTGCCAGCAGTCCACCCCCCCCGGGGGGCTACACCTTC. Its protein product is CASSPPPPGGYTF.

The chain couples TRBV19 to TRBJ2-7; 7 bases map to TRBD1. J lost 4 bases, V lost 5 bases, and 11 bases had no gene match. Looked up from germline, CDR1 is LNHDA and CDR2 is SQIVND (reference sequence). The CDR3 is 15 residues long. The CDR3 region has the DNA TGTGCCAGTAGTTCGGCCGGGACAGACCTGTACGAGCAGTACTTC. Translating it yields CASSSAGTDLYEQYF.

This chain uses TRBV18 with TRBJ1-2, with D unresolved. With 4 bases removed from V and 4 bases from J, the gap between germline ends came to 7 bases. Germline V gene data show CDR1 as KGHSH and CDR2 as LQKENI. The CDR3 loop spans 12 amino acids. Here the CDR3 reads CASSRPAYGYTF. CDR3 bases: TGTGCCAGCTCACGGCCCGCCTATGGCTACACCTTC. The full variable domain, in which reference TRBV18 and TRBJ1-2 provide the parts outside the CDR3, is NAGVMQNPRHLVRRRGQEARLRCSPMKGHSHVYWYRQLPEEGLKFMVYLQKENIIDESGMPKERFSAEFPKEGPSILRIQQVVRGDSAAYFCASSRPAYGYTFGSGTRLTVV.

This chain uses TRBV4-1 with TRBJ1-2; 10 nucleotides match TRBD1. V shed 0 bases, J shed 6 bases, and the junction held 1 base outside the gene matches. CDR3 size: 14 residues. Germline CDR1 MGHRA, CDR2 YSYEKL. The CDR3 DNA follows: TGCGCCAGCAGCCAAGAGACAGGGGGCGATGGCTACACCTTC. Translation: CASSQETGGDGYTF.

The chain combines TRBV15 with TRBJ2-5; 8 nucleotides match TRBD2. V lost 2 bases, J lost 5 bases, and 1 base stayed unmatched. The CDR3 contains 13 residues. Germline values: CDR1 LNHNV, CDR2 YYDKDF (reference sequence). CDR3 sequence (DNA): TGTGCCACCAGCAGACTAGCGGGTGAGACCCAGTACTTC. Amino acid sequence: CATSRLAGETQYF.

CDR3 in DNA: TGTGCCAGCAGTTCAGACAGGGGAATGAACACTGAAGCTTTCTTT. This sequence encodes CASSSDRGMNTEAFF. The gene calls are TRBV27 and TRBJ1-1; 8 bases are shared with TRBD1. The junction had 4 bases not matched to a gene; V was cut back by 4 bases and J by 0 bases. The CDR3 runs 15 residues. Germline-derived CDR1 and CDR2 are MNHEY and SMNVEV (reference sequence).

The rearrangement links TRBV9 to TRBJ1-3; no reliable D call. V was cut by 4 bases and J by 3 bases, with 20 bases left in between. Germline V lookup: CDR1 SGDLS, CDR2 YYNGEE. This CDR3 has 17 amino acids. The CDR3 loop reads CASSTRPDSRDGNTIYF. The DNA for the CDR3 is TGTGCCAGCAGCACTCGACCCGACTCTCGTGATGGAAACACCATATATTTT.